The source of this TCR beta chain is a study of Ad26.COV2.S vaccination and SARS-CoV-2 variants (dated by TCRdb to about 2021). With respect to the entire study: Donors in the vaccine arm were drawn from COV1001, a phase I-IIa trial of Ad26.COV2.S in healthy adults that was multicentre, randomized, double-blind and placebo-controlled. A total of roughly 30 samples were included in the TCR-sequenced set, comprising around 20 Ad26.COV2.S vaccine recipients, 5 placebo recipients and 8 SARS-CoV-2 convalescent individuals. Participants in the trial were split at random into five groups of five each, receiving low-dose or high-dose Ad26.COV2.S once or twice, or else placebo on both occasions. TCRbeta repertoire sequencing was used to assess the specificity and breadth of SARS-CoV-2-reactive T cell receptors after Ad26.COV2.S vaccination. Investigators remained blinded to trial group allocation during experiments and outcome assessment. Ad26.COV2.S was administered intramuscularly at a dose of 5x10^10 or 1x10^11 viral particles, either as one shot or as two shots given 56 days apart. What the authors observed across the whole study: Non-spike TCR breadth was comparable between vaccine and placebo recipients, consistent with the vaccine containing only spike. Higher spike-specific TCR breadth was observed in Ad26.COV2.S recipients than in placebo recipients (P = 0.0014). The study was not powered for comparison of responses between vaccine doses or regimens. The authors noted that the TCR breadth and depth analyses may have underestimated total T cell responses. Substantial breadth of spike-specific CD8+ and CD4+ T cell responses was reported after vaccination.

What the treatment or condition label conveys for this sample: over 15 received Ad26.COV2.S at low or high dose, single or two shots; about 5 received placebo; per-sample allocation not given. For vaccine and placebo recipients, repertoires were sequenced using samples collected on day 63 after the first injection. Between 29 July and 7 August 2020, Cohort 1b enrolled some 25 adults aged 18-55 years at one site in Boston, USA. Ad26.COV2.S consisted of a replication-incompetent adenovirus type 26 vector by which a prefusion-stabilized SARS-CoV-2 spike protein from the original Wuhan strain was expressed. According to the germline V gene, CDR1 reads SGHTA and CDR2 reads FQGTGA. Cut back by 3 bases and 5 bases, the V and J ends lie 14 bases apart. The CDR3 starts with the cysteine, ends with the phenylalanine, and has 15 residues. Solely the CDR3 DNA is kept, with 45 bases framed from the first base.

Details on this clone: Its specific antigen is unknown. The input lacks base qualities; no much larger clone sits a single base away.

The immunoSEQ Assay was used to sequence TCRbeta CDR3 regions. After extraction, genomic DNA underwent amplification by bias-controlled multiplex PCR, followed by high-throughput sequencing. In the original analysis: Collapsing and filtering of sequences were performed to quantify the absolute abundance of each unique TCRbeta CDR3 region. T cell fraction was estimated by normalizing TCRbeta template counts to usable DNA, with usable DNA measured through amplification of reference genes found in all nucleated cells. Repertoire TCRs were annotated as SARS-CoV-2-specific when V gene, CDR3 amino acid sequence and J gene were exactly matched to a known reactive TCR set. The reference SARS-CoV-2 TCR set came from MIRA and was filtered for enrichment in COVID-19-positive ImmuneCODE repertoires, removing public or cross-reactive TCRs. Using the MIRA antigens, annotated TCRs were further analysed by specific ORF or by position within an ORF. Breadth was defined as annotated unique rearrangements over total unique productive rearrangements; depth was the summed frequency of those rearrangements. TCR breadth was compared between groups using two-sided Wilcoxon rank-sum tests. This immuneACCESS table, as held by TCRdb, lists in-frame sequences with V and J called but not all clones. Of the missing ones, under half trace to an unresolved V gene in checked studies; the others have no known cause. That table furnishes V, J and clone size, whereas the DNA furnished D and trimming. The sample table records approximately 360,000 clones; 83% of these occur just once. The ten largest clones capture roughly 7.4% of the sample.

This clonotype originated in a person aged 18-60 years who received the Ad26.COV2.S COVID-19 vaccine or a placebo. The sample in question was peripheral blood, obtained in a trial of Ad26.COV2.S vaccine versus placebo. This chain joins TRBV7-3 to TRBJ2-1; the D gene could be either TRBD1 or TRBD2, each agreeing at 5 bases. The CDR3 region reads CASSFTLGRHNEQFF. The nucleotides read TGTGCCAGCAGCTTCACCTTGGGACGGCACAATGAGCAGTTCTTC.